This TCR beta chain came from a study of OX40 agonist ivuxolimab in advanced cancers. Study-level information: The study gave patients intravenous ivuxolimab at 0.01 to 10 mg/kg every 2 weeks. Overall study findings and caveats: Expanded peripheral T cells had an undetermined antigen specificity.

Measured with immunoSEQ multiplex PCR; TCRdb has only the in-frame clones, and not every one. The profile covers about 71,000 clones, with around 80% appearing a single time and over 4% taken by the ten largest. The CDR3 length is 15 residues. The V segment lost 6 bases and the J segment 3 bases; nucleotides outside the gene matches: 7. Germline loops: CDR1 MGHRA, CDR2 YSYEKL. Blood samples were obtained at baseline, cycle 4 day 1, and cycle 7 day 1. This clone was seen only once. Antigen specificity is unknown. This clonotype was obtained from an adult with an advanced solid tumor such as melanoma, head and neck, liver or kidney cancer. The V and J genes are TRBV4-1 and TRBJ2-3, with TRBD1 matching over 9 bases. The sample in question was CD4+ or CD8+ T cells sorted from blood, obtained in a trial of the OX40 agonist ivuxolimab. For the CDR3, the DNA is TGCGCCAGCAGGCCTACAGGGGGCTTTACAGATACGCAGTATTTT. It codes for CASRPTGGFTDTQYF.